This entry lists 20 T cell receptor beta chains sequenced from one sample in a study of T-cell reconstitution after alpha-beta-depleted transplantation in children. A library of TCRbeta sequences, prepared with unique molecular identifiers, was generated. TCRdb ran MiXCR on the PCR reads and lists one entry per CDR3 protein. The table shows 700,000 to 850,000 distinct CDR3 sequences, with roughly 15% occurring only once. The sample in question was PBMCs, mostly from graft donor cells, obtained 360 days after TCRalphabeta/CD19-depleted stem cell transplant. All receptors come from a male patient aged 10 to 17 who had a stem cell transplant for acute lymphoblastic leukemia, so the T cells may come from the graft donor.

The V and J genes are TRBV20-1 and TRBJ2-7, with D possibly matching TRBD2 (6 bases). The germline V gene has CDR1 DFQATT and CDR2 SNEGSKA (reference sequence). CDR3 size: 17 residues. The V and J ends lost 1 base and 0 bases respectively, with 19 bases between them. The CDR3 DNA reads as TGCAGTGCTAGAGCCGAGACTAGGCCTTCGTCCTCCTACGAGCAGTACTTC. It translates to CSARAETRPSSSYEQYF.

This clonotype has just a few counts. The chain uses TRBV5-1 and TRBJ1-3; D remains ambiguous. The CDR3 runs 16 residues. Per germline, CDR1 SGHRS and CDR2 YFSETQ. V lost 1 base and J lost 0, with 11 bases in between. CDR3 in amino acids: CASSLTWAYSGNTIYF. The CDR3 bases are TGCGCCAGCAGCTTGACTTGGGCCTACTCTGGAAACACCATATATTTT.

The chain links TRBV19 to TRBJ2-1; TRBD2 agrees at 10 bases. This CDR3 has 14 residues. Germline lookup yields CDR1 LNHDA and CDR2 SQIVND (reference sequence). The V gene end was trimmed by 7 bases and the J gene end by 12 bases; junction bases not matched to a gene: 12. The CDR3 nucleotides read TGTGCCAGTACCGAACGAACGAGACTAGCGGGGCAGTTCTTC. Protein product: CASTERTRLAGQFF. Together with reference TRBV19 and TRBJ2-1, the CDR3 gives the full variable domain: DGGITQSPKYLFRKEGQNVTLSCEQNLNHDAMYWYRQDPGQGLRLIYYSQIVNDFQKGDIAEGYSVSREKKESFPLTVTSAQKNPTAFYLCASTERTRLAGQFFGPGTRLTVL.

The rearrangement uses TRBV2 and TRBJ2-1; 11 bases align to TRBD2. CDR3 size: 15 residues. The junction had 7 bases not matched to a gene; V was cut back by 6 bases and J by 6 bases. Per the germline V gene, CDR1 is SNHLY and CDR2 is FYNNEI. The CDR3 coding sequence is TGTGCCAGCAGAGTTCGACTAGCGGGGCCCAATGAGCAGTTCTTC. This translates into CASRVRLAGPNEQFF.

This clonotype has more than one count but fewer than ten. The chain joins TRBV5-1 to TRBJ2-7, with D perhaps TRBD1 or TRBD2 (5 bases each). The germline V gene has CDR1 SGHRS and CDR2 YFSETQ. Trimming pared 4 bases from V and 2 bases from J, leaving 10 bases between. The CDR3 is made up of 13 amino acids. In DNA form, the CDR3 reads TGCGCCAGCAGCACCAAGGGACCCTACGAGCAGTACTTC. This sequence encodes CASSTKGPYEQYF.

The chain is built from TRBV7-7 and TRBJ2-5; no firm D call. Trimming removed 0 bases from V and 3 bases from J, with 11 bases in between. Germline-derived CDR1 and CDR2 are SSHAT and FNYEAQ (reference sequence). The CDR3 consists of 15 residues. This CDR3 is CASSLALRKKETQYF. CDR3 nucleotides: TGTGCCAGCAGCTTAGCGCTCAGGAAGAAAGAGACCCAGTACTTC.

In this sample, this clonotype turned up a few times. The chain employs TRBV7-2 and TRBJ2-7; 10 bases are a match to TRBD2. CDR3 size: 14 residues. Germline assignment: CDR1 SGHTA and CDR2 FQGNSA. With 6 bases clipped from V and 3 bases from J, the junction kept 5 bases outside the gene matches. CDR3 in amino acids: CASRAAGGLYEQYF. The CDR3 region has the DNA TGTGCCAGCAGAGCAGCGGGAGGGCTCTACGAGCAGTACTTC.

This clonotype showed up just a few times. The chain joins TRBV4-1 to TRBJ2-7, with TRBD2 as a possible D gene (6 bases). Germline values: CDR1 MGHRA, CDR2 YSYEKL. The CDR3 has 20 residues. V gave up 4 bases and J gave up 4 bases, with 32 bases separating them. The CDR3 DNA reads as TGCGCCAGCAGCCTCTTCTTGGGCTCCGCACAAGAAAGCGGGTTGTACGAGCAGTACTTC. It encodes CASSLFLGSAQESGLYEQYF.

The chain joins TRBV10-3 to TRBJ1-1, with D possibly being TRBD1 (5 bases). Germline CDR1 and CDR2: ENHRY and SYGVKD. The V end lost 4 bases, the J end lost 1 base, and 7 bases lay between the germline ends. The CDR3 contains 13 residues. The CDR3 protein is CAISATGNTEAFF. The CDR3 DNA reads TGTGCCATCAGTGCTACAGGGAACACTGAAGCTTTCTTT.

This chain's CDR3 is CASRLRGPLNTGELFF. The DNA of the CDR3 is TGTGCCAGCAGACTCAGGGGGCCCTTGAACACCGGGGAGCTGTTTTTT. The rearrangement joins TRBV6-2 or TRBV6-3 to TRBJ2-2; 8 nucleotides agree with TRBD1. The CDR3 has 16 amino acids. V was pared by 6 bases and J by 1 base, with 7 bases of the junction left unmatched. Germline V gives CDR1 MNHEY, CDR2 SVGEGT.

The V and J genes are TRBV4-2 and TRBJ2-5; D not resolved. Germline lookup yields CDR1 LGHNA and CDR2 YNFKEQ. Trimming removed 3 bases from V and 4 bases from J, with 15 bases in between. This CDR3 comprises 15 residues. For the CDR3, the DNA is TGTGCCAGCAGCCACCCCGGTTCCTGGGGAGAGACCCAGTACTTC. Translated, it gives CASSHPGSWGETQYF.

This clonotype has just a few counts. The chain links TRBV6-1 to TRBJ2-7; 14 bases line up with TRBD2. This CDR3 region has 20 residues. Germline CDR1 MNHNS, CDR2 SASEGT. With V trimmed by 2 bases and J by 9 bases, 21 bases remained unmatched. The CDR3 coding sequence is TGTGCCAGCAGTGAACGACTAGCGGGAGGGCCAAGTCCCCTTCATAAAGTGCAGTACTTC. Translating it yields CASSERLAGGPSPLHKVQYF.

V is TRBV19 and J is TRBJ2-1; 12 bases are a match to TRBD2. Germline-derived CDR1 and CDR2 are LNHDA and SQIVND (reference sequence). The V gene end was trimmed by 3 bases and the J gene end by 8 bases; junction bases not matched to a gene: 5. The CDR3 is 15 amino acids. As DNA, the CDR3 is TGTGCCAGTAGTATGGTTCTAGCGGGAGGGTATGAGCAGTTCTTC. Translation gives CASSMVLAGGYEQFF.

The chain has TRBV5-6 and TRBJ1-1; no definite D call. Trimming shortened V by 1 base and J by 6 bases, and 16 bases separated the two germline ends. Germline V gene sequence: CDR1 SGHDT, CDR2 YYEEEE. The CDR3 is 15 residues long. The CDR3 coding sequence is TGTGCCAGCAGCTTGAGTCCAAGGCTCTCCTCTGAAGCTTTCTTT. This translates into CASSLSPRLSSEAFF.

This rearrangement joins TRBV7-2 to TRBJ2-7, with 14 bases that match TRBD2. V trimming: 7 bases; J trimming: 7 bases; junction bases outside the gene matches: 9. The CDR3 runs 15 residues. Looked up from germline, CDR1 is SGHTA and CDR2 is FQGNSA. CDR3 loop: CASTWTGTSGREQYF. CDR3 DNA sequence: TGTGCCAGCACCTGGACCGGGACTAGCGGGAGAGAGCAGTACTTC.

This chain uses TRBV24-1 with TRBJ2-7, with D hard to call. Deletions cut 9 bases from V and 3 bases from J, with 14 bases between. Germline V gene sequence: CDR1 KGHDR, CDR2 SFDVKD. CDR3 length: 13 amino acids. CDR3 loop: CATAIEVCYEQYF. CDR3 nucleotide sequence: TGTGCCACCGCTATCGAGGTTTGCTACGAGCAGTACTTC.

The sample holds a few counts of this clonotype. The CDR3 sequence is CASSKSGLAASARQYF. In DNA form, the CDR3 reads TGCGCCAGCAGCAAGTCGGGACTAGCGGCCTCCGCAAGGCAGTACTTC. The chain couples TRBV5-1 to TRBJ2-7; 11 positions agree with TRBD2. Germline values: CDR1 SGHRS, CDR2 YFSETQ. With 4 bases clipped from V and 9 bases from J, the junction kept 15 bases outside the gene matches. The CDR3 has 16 amino acids.

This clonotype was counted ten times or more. The CDR3 loop is CASSEYEDRVRYEQYF. The CDR3 DNA is TGTGCCAGCAGTGAATACGAGGACAGGGTTAGGTACGAGCAGTACTTC. V usage is TRBV2 and J usage is TRBJ2-7; 8 bases line up with TRBD1. V gave up 2 bases and J gave up 4 bases; unmatched junction bases: 10. The CDR3 loop spans 16 amino acids. Per germline, CDR1 SNHLY and CDR2 FYNNEI.

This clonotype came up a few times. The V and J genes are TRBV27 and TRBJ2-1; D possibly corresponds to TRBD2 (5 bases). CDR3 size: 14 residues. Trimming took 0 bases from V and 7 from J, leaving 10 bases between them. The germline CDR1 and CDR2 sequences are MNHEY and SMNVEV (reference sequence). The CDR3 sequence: CASSLSPEGNEQFF. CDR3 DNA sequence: TGTGCCAGCAGTTTATCCCCAGAGGGAAATGAGCAGTTCTTC.

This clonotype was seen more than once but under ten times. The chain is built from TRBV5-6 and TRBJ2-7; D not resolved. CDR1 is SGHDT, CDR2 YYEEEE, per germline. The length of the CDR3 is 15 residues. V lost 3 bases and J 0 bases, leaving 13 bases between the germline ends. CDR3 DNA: TGTGCCAGCAGCTCCACGACTCGCAGCTCCTACGAGCAGTACTTC. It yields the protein CASSSTTRSSYEQYF.